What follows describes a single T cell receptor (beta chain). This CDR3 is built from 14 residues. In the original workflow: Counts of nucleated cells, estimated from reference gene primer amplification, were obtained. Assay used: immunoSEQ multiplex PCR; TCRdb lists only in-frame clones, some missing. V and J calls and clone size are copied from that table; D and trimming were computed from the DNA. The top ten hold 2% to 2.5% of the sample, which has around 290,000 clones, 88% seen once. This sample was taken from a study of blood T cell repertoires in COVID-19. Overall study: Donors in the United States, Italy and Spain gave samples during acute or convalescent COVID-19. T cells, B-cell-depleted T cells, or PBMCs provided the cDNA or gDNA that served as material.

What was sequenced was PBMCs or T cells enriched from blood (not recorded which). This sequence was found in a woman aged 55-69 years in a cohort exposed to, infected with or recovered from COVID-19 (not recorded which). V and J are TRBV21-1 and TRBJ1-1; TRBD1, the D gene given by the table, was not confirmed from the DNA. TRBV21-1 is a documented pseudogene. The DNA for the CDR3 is TGTGCCAGCAGCAAACTGGGCAGGGCCGACGGAGCTTTCTTT. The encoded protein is CASSKLGRADGAFF.